This T cell receptor beta chain was recovered during a study of blood T cell repertoires in COVID-19. Participants' own reports of clinical history determined their cohort assignment. Either two negative PCRs, clearance, or symptom resolution qualified Cohort 3 donors as recovered. Authors' analysis steps: Reference gene primer amplification in the assay estimated nucleated cell counts. Data came from immunoSEQ multiplex PCR; TCRdb stores just in-frame clones and leaves some out. For V, J and clone size, that table is used; D and trimming come from the DNA. The sample records fewer than 200,000 clones, approximately 87% being singletons. Germline V CDR1 and CDR2: SQVTM, ANQGSEA. V shed 6 bases and J 3 bases; nucleotides not matched to a gene: 6. The CDR3 loop spans 14 amino acids.

The source material was PBMCs or T cells enriched from blood (not recorded which). The receptor's source is a woman aged 50 to 60 who had recovered from COVID-19. The rearrangement joins TRBV29-1 to TRBJ1-1; 11 bases align to TRBD1. CDR3 residues: CSVDSGQGDTEAFF. CDR3 nucleotides: TGCAGCGTGGATTCGGGACAGGGGGACACTGAAGCTTTCTTT.